This T cell receptor beta chain was identified during a study of blood T cell repertoires in COVID-19 (TCRdb year 2020). With regard to the full study: Samples from collaborators originated in the United States, Italy and Spain and spanned both the acute and convalescent phases of COVID-19. The material from the prospective study consisted of cDNA or gDNA derived from T cells, B-cell-depleted T cells, or PBMCs. The dataset comprised deeply sampled blood TCRbeta repertoires from subjects exposed to, actively infected with, or recovered from COVID-19. The repertoires were released in a freely available public database intended as a resource for research on the immune response to SARS-CoV-2. Samples were obtained from the ongoing ImmuneRACE study (first 160 participants) and from 1,200 or so subjects provided by 6 global collaborators. The sample metadata nearly always contained a de-identified subject ID, COVID-19 status, age in years and sex. HLA class I and class II types, where available, came from metadata supplied by the sample provider rather than from assay-based typing. Overall study results and their limits: The quantity of clinical and demographic metadata differed by source and by participant and was supplied without curation.

As regards this clone: Its target antigen remains unknown. No base quality values were provided; no much bigger clone lies one nucleotide off.

Each collaborating institution followed its own protocols to collect whole blood in K2EDTA tubes. Collaborator samples were shipped for TCRbeta analysis as frozen whole blood, isolated PBMCs, or DNA extracted from either sample type. V loses 5 bases of germline sequence and J loses 6 bases, and the interval between the two ends is 11 bases. Including cysteine and phenylalanine, the CDR3 has 13 amino acids. The entry retains the CDR3 DNA only, 39 bases that are in frame from base 1. CDR1 MNHEY and CDR2 SVGAGI are derived from the germline V gene. The immunoSEQ Assay, a bias-controlled multiplex PCR, was used to amplify TCRbeta CDR3 regions from genomic DNA. The authors processed their data as follows. Nucleated cell counts per sample were estimated from amplification of reference gene primers within the assay. Sequence reads were collapsed and filtered to measure the absolute abundance of every unique TCRbeta CDR3 rearrangement. For each sample, productive Simpson clonality was calculated as the square root of Simpson's diversity index across productive rearrangements. Sourced from immuneACCESS, this table was stored by TCRdb with only in-frame sequences that have V and J called. A share of the clones is absent; for the studies checked, an unresolved V gene accounts for under half, and the remainder has no known explanation. Clone size and the V and J calls come from that table; the DNA yielded D and trimming. The sample profile shows approximately 34,000 clones; about nine tenths of them were found once. More than 3% of the sample is held by the ten biggest clonotypes.

This receptor chain uses TRBV6-5 and TRBJ1-5; TRBD1 is perhaps the D gene, given 5 matching bases. The receptor's source is a man aged 55-75 years with acute or convalescent COVID-19. Sequenced: peripheral blood. The CDR3 here reads CASSLPGGQPQHF. The DNA is as follows: TGTGCCAGCAGTCTTCCGGGGGGTCAGCCCCAGCATTTT.